Sequencing of this T cell receptor beta chain was carried out in a study of shared clonotypes between healthy human individuals. General observations from the study: A reduction in generation probabilities was seen for non-shared clonotypes relative to those shared by all four donors.

Comments on this clone: Its cognate antigen is unknown.

Trimming removed 4 bases at V and 0 bases at J, with 15 bases between. CDR1 and CDR2 from the germline V gene are MNHNS and SASEGT. The CDR3 length is 16 residues. Once extracted for a subset, genomic DNA was divided evenly among several immunoSEQ plates. Replicate sorted-subset PCRs were loaded with roughly 200 ng DNA, approximately 31,000 T cell genomes. Sequencing used immunoSEQ multiplex PCR; TCRdb keeps in-frame clones, though not all of them. The sample has under 1,100,000 clones; 78% are singletons. J is TRBJ1-2 and V is TRBV6-1; D might be TRBD1 (6 bases). This clonotype was obtained from a man aged 18 to 29 in good health. Some clones in this sample may be carry-over from other donors' samples. The specimen sequenced was memory CD4+ T cells from PBMCs. The subset is: CD45RA-negative fraction. Here the CDR3 reads CASSAQTGRTNYGYTF. DNA for the CDR3: TGTGCCAGCAGTGCACAAACAGGGCGGACTAACTATGGCTACACCTTC.